A selection of T cell receptor beta chains follows, all from one sample in a study of blood T cell repertoires in COVID-19. The protocol was immunoSEQ multiplex PCR, while the TCRdb copy is restricted to in-frame clones and leaves out a portion. The table shows more than 150,000 clones, with 70% to 85% occurring only once. The sequenced material came from peripheral blood. Source of these receptors: a man aged 45-65 years who had recovered from COVID-19. CDR3s include the opening cysteine and the closing phenylalanine or tryptophan. D genes are given only for firm matches. A clone size is listed for some rows: how often the clone was seen (once, few, many), or a class if it is expanded.

TRBV24-1	-	14	TRBJ2-7	-	CATSQGPPTYEQYF	TGTGCCACCAGTCAGGGGCCCCCGACCTACGAGCAGTACTTC
TRBV4-1	-	22	TRBJ2-1	TRBD2	CASSQDRLAGKKRPSSYNEQFF	TGCGCCAGCAGCCAAGATCGACTAGCGGGAAAAAAGAGACCTAGCTCCTACAATGAGCAGTTCTTC
TRBV5-3	-	18	TRBJ1-1	-	CAIRLGGRMLKRNTEAFF	TGTGCCATAAGATTAGGAGGACGGATGCTCAAAAGGAACACTGAAGCTTTCTTT
TRBV6-4	once	14	TRBJ2-3	-	CASRDNQNTDTQYF	TGTGCCAGCAGAGATAATCAGAACACAGATACGCAGTATTTT
TRBV13	-	14	TRBJ2-7	TRBD1	CASSLGTGVYEQYF	TGTGCCAGCAGCTTAGGGACAGGGGTCTACGAGCAGTACTTC
TRBV28	-	14	TRBJ2-3	TRBD2	CASSFSGETDTQYF	TGTGCCAGCAGTTTTAGCGGGGAGACAGATACGCAGTATTTT
TRBV5-1	-	14	TRBJ1-2	-	CASSLVAGADGYTF	TGCGCCAGCAGCTTGGTGGCGGGGGCAGATGGCTACACCTTC
TRBV3-1/TRBV3-2	once	14	TRBJ2-7	TRBD2	CASSPQAGRDEQYF	TGTGCCAGCAGCCCCCAGGCAGGGAGGGACGAGCAGTACTTC
TRBV19	-	15	TRBJ2-1	-	CASSITAFSYNEQFF	TGTGCCAGTAGTATAACTGCTTTCTCCTACAATGAGCAGTTCTTC
TRBV18	few	15	TRBJ1-5	-	CASSIGQARNQPQHF	TGTGCCAGCTCTATCGGACAAGCTAGGAATCAGCCCCAGCATTTT
TRBV29-1	-	15	TRBJ2-7	-	CSVVWDSGHPYEQYF	TGCAGCGTTGTTTGGGACTCAGGGCACCCCTACGAGCAGTACTTC
TRBV30	-	13	TRBJ1-2	-	CAWSVGVNYGYTF	TGTGCCTGGAGTGTCGGGGTGAACTATGGCTACACCTTC
TRBV4-1	-	15	TRBJ1-2	-	CASSQEWSVFRGYTF	TGCGCCAGCAGCCAAGAATGGAGCGTTTTTCGGGGCTACACCTTC
TRBV5-1	-	14	TRBJ1-4	-	CASSFAGESEKLFF	TGCGCCAGCAGCTTTGCAGGGGAAAGTGAAAAACTGTTTTTT
TRBV7-2	-	16	TRBJ2-7	-	CASSLGALGSIYEQYF	TGTGCCAGCAGCTTAGGAGCTCTCGGGAGCATTTACGAGCAGTACTTC
TRBV2	-	18	TRBJ2-1	TRBD2	CASRGTSGDFFSYNEQFF	TGTGCCAGCAGAGGGACTAGCGGGGACTTTTTCTCCTACAATGAGCAGTTCTTC
TRBV27	-	13	TRBJ2-7	-	CASSYTASYEQYF	TGTGCCAGCAGCTACACAGCTTCCTACGAGCAGTACTTC
TRBV7-6	-	16	TRBJ2-1	TRBD2	CASSSGLAIPGNEQFF	TGTGCCAGCAGTTCTGGACTAGCGATCCCGGGGAATGAGCAGTTCTTC
TRBV27	-	17	TRBJ1-4	TRBD1	CASSSTQPTGRNEKLFF	TGTGCCAGCAGTTCAACCCAACCGACAGGGCGTAATGAAAAACTGTTTTTT
TRBV28	-	15	TRBJ2-4	-	CASSSLQGAKNIQYF	TGTGCCAGCAGTTCGCTACAGGGAGCCAAAAACATTCAGTACTTC
TRBV4-1	few	15	TRBJ2-7	TRBD1	CASSQGLTGGYEQYF	TGCGCCAGCAGCCAAGGATTGACAGGGGGCTACGAGCAGTACTTC
TRBV18	-	17	TRBJ2-7	TRBD2	CASSPLISGSSPYEQYF	TGTGCCAGCTCGCCCCTCATCAGCGGGAGCTCCCCCTACGAGCAGTACTTC
TRBV27	few	14	TRBJ2-7	-	CASSLLASSYEQYF	TGTGCCAGCAGTTTATTAGCGAGCTCCTACGAGCAGTACTTC
TRBV19	-	19	TRBJ1-5	TRBD1	CASSMLTGGAGYSNQPQHF	TGTGCCAGTAGTATGCTGACAGGGGGCGCCGGGTATAGCAATCAGCCCCAGCATTTT
TRBV18	-	15	TRBJ1-5	-	CASSPSRGKGQPQHF	TGTGCCAGCTCACCTTCCAGGGGTAAGGGTCAGCCCCAGCATTTT
TRBV29-1	-	12	TRBJ2-7	TRBD1	CSGRDSTYEQYF	TGCAGCGGCCGGGACAGCACCTACGAGCAGTACTTC
TRBV4-2	-	14	TRBJ2-7	-	CASSQRTELYEQYF	TGTGCCAGCAGCCAGAGGACAGAGCTCTACGAGCAGTACTTC
TRBV18	-	16	TRBJ1-2	TRBD1	CASSSTRQGAGYGYTF	TGTGCCAGCTCATCAACAAGACAGGGGGCGGGCTATGGCTACACCTTC
TRBV15	-	16	TRBJ2-7	TRBD1	CATSREGVGTAYEQYF	TGTGCCACCAGCAGAGAAGGGGTCGGGACAGCGTACGAGCAGTACTTC
TRBV18	-	20	TRBJ2-1	TRBD2	CASSPSPGQGLAGEHNEQFF	TGTGCCAGCTCACCATCACCGGGACAGGGACTAGCGGGAGAACACAATGAGCAGTTCTTC
TRBV6-2/TRBV6-3	-	17	TRBJ1-5	TRBD1	CASSPPMGQGDNQPQHF	TGTGCCAGCAGTCCCCCAATGGGACAGGGGGATAATCAGCCCCAGCATTTT
TRBV7-2	-	16	TRBJ2-5	-	CASSLALMGAVVTQYF	TGTGCCAGCAGCTTAGCGCTGATGGGGGCCGTGGTGACCCAGTACTTC
TRBV18	-	13	TRBJ1-5	-	CASSPELNQPQHF	TGTGCCAGCTCACCCGAGTTAAATCAGCCCCAGCATTTT
TRBV12-5	-	13	TRBJ2-7	TRBD2	CASGWGGVGEQYF	TGTGCTAGTGGTTGGGGAGGGGTCGGGGAGCAGTACTTC
TRBV19	-	15	TRBJ1-2	TRBD1	CASSQGTGTSYGYTF	TGTGCCAGTAGCCAAGGGACAGGGACCTCCTATGGCTACACCTTC
TRBV11-2	-	16	TRBJ2-1	TRBD2	CASSLRGAGGLNEQFF	TGTGCCAGCAGCCTAAGAGGGGCGGGAGGGTTGAATGAGCAGTTCTTC
TRBV6-5	few	14	TRBJ1-1	-	CASAPGGANTEAFF	TGTGCCAGCGCCCCTGGGGGGGCAAACACTGAAGCTTTCTTT
TRBV7-2	-	13	TRBJ2-3	-	CASSLMATDTQYF	TGTGCCAGCAGCTTAATGGCCACAGATACGCAGTATTTT
TRBV18	-	15	TRBJ2-5	TRBD1	CASTAGGIAQETQYF	TGTGCCAGCACCGCAGGGGGCATAGCTCAAGAGACCCAGTACTTC
TRBV19	-	16	TRBJ2-2	-	CASSKTGEGNTGELFF	TGTGCCAGTAGTAAGACAGGGGAGGGGAACACCGGGGAGCTGTTTTTT
TRBV4-1	-	13	TRBJ1-1	-	CASSQGQNTEAFF	TGCGCCAGCAGCCAAGGGCAAAACACTGAAGCTTTCTTT
TRBV28	-	15	TRBJ1-5	-	CASSLSVGGEWPQHF	TGTGCCAGCAGTTTATCGGTCGGGGGGGAATGGCCCCAGCATTTT